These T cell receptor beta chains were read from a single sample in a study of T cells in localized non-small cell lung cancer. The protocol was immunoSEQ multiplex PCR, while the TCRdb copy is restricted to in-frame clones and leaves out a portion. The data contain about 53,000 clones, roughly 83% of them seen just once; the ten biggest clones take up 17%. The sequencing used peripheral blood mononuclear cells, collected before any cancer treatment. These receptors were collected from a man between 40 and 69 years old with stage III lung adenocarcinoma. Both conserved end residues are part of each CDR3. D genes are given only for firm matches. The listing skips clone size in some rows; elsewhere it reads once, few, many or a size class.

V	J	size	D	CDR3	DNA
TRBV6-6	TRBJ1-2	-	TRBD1	CASSPDRDYGYTF	TGTGCCAGCAGTCCGGACAGGGATTATGGCTACACCTTC
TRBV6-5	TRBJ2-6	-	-	CASSQWAAGANVLTF	TGTGCCAGCAGTCAATGGGCTGCCGGGGCCAACGTCCTGACTTTC
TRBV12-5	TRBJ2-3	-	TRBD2	CASGLGRNTGGDTQYF	TGTGCTAGTGGTTTGGGTCGGAATACCGGGGGGGATACGCAGTATTTT
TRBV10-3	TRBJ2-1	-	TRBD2	CAISPGLEPVNEQFF	TGTGCCATCAGCCCCGGACTAGAGCCAGTCAATGAGCAGTTCTTC
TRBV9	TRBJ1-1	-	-	CASSGREDTEAFF	TGTGCCAGCAGCGGCAGGGAGGACACTGAAGCTTTCTTT
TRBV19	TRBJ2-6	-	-	CASSIGHSGANVLTF	TGTGCCAGTAGTATCGGGCACTCTGGGGCCAACGTCCTGACTTTC
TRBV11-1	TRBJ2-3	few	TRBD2	CASSQLAASRDTQYF	TGTGCCAGCAGTCAGCTAGCGGCCTCTCGAGATACGCAGTATTTT
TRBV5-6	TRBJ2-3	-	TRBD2	CASSLGGRDTDTQYF	TGTGCCAGCAGCTTGGGCGGGAGGGACACAGATACGCAGTATTTT
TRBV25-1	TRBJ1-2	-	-	CASSEYSQGYGYTF	TGTGCCAGCAGTGAATATTCCCAGGGCTATGGCTACACCTTC
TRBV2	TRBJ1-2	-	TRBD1	CASHRDRGSYGYTF	TGTGCCAGCCACCGGGACAGGGGTTCCTATGGCTACACCTTC
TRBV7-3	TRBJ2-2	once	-	CASSLAANTGELFF	TGTGCCAGCAGCTTAGCAGCGAACACCGGGGAGCTGTTTTTT
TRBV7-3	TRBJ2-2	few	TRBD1	CASSAGQGTTGELFF	TGTGCCAGCAGCGCGGGACAGGGGACCACCGGGGAGCTGTTTTTT
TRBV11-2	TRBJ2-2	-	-	CASSTGQTTGELFF	TGTGCCAGCAGTACCGGACAGACCACCGGGGAGCTGTTTTTT
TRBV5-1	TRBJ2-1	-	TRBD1	CASSPDRGDNEQFF	TGCGCCAGCAGCCCGGACAGGGGTGACAATGAGCAGTTCTTC